The 12 T cell receptor beta chains given below trace back to one sample, sequenced in a study of blood T cell repertoires in COVID-19. TCRdb's table, derived via immunoSEQ multiplex PCR, lists solely in-frame clones and lacks some. The sample has about 87,000 clones, about 83% seen once. Sequences were obtained from peripheral blood. These receptors originate from a woman aged 65 to 85 with acute or convalescent COVID-19.

This clone came up once. The chain joins TRBV18 to TRBJ1-1; 12 bases line up with TRBD1. Germline V gene sequence: CDR1 KGHSH, CDR2 LQKENI. After removal of 3 bases from V and 1 base from J, the junction contained 6 bases not matched to a gene. The CDR3 runs 17 residues. The CDR3 DNA reads as TGTGCCAGCTCACCCACGGGACAGGGGGCTGGGAACACTGAAGCTTTCTTT. It is translated as CASSPTGQGAGNTEAFF.

This sequence joins TRBV9 and TRBJ1-1; D remains unclear. The CDR3 is 13 residues long. Trimming cost V 7 bases and J 1 base, with 11 bases left between them. Germline CDR1 and CDR2: SGDLS and YYNGEE. Written as DNA, the CDR3 is TGTGCCAGCTCTAGCACAACGAACACTGAAGCTTTCTTT. Its protein is CASSSTTNTEAFF.

The chain couples TRBV29-1 to TRBJ1-1; D possibly corresponds to TRBD1 (6 bases). The V end was cut by 3 bases, the J end by 2 bases, with 13 bases between. Germline V gene data show CDR1 as SQVTM and CDR2 as ANQGSEA. This CDR3 is 14 amino acids long. CDR3 in DNA: TGCAGCGTTGACCCACAGGGTTTAAACACTGAAGCTTTCTTT. Its protein product is CSVDPQGLNTEAFF.

The V call is TRBV15, the J call TRBJ2-1; 7 nucleotides match TRBD2. The germline V gene encodes CDR1 LNHNV and CDR2 YYDKDF (reference sequence). CDR3 length: 15 residues. Germline trimming cut 0 bases from V and 8 bases from J; bases unmatched to any gene: 7. CDR3 loop: CATSRDTGLDYEQFF. CDR3 DNA sequence: TGTGCCACCAGCAGAGATACCGGACTAGACTATGAGCAGTTCTTC.

This sequence joins TRBV9 and TRBJ1-6, with no clear D. The ends were cut back, 0 bases at V and 0 bases at J, with 10 bases in the middle. Per the germline V gene, CDR1 is SGDLS and CDR2 is YYNGEE. The CDR3 has 17 amino acids. CDR3 sequence (DNA): TGTGCCAGCAGCGTAGGGGCAGGAGGCTCCTATAATTCACCCCTCCACTTT. It codes for CASSVGAGGSYNSPLHF.

This clone occurred a few times. The rearrangement joins TRBV5-1 to TRBJ1-1; D possibly corresponds to TRBD1 (5 bases). The germline V gene has CDR1 SGHRS and CDR2 YFSETQ. With 0 bases removed from V and 1 base from J, the gap between germline ends came to 7 bases. This CDR3 comprises 14 residues. For the CDR3, the DNA is TGCGCCAGCAGCTTGGCACAGGAGAACACTGAAGCTTTCTTT. This gives the protein CASSLAQENTEAFF. Combining the CDR3 with reference TRBV5-1 and TRBJ1-1 gives the whole variable domain KAGVTQTPRYLIKTRGQQVTLSCSPISGHRSVSWYQQTPGQGLQFLFEYFSETQRNKGNFPGRFSGRQFSNSRSEMNVSTLELGDSALYLCASSLAQENTEAFFGQGTRLTVV.

The genes are TRBV7-2 and TRBJ1-1, with D hard to call. Germline V CDR1 and CDR2: SGHTA, FQGNSA. The CDR3 has 15 amino acids. V shed 5 bases and J shed 7 bases, with 20 bases lying between them. This CDR3 reads CASSAPPGGIGEAFF. In nucleotides, the CDR3 is TGTGCCAGCAGCGCCCCGCCGGGTGGTATCGGTGAAGCTTTCTTT.

The rearrangement uses TRBV24-1 and TRBJ1-2; D remains unclear. V lost 4 bases to trimming and J lost 5 bases, with 19 bases between them. Germline V gene lookup returns CDR1 KGHDR and CDR2 SFDVKD. The CDR3 has 16 amino acids. The CDR3 reads CATSDPREGSGYGYTF. The CDR3 DNA sequence: TGTGCCACCAGTGACCCCCGGGAGGGTTCGGGATATGGCTACACCTTC.

This clone was seen only once. V gene TRBV5-1 combines with J gene TRBJ1-1; D not resolved. Between the trimmed V and J ends, which lost 4 bases and 1 base, there was a span of 8 bases. This CDR3 is 13 amino acids long. Germline CDR1 SGHRS, CDR2 YFSETQ. This CDR3 is CASSVQTNTEAFF. The CDR3 coding sequence is TGCGCCAGCAGCGTACAAACGAACACTGAAGCTTTCTTT.

V gene TRBV9 combines with J gene TRBJ2-5, with 16 positions matching TRBD2. J lost 2 bases, V lost 4 bases, and 17 bases had no gene match. Germline V CDR1 and CDR2: SGDLS, YYNGEE. The CDR3 has 21 residues. CDR3: CASSLSPGLAGGPGGQETQYF. The DNA of the CDR3 is TGTGCCAGCAGCCTCTCACCGGGACTAGCGGGGGGGCCTGGAGGTCAAGAGACCCAGTACTTC.

This chain uses TRBV19 with TRBJ2-7, with D unresolved. The germline CDR1 and CDR2 sequences are LNHDA and SQIVND (reference sequence). The CDR3 consists of 14 residues. Trimming took off 6 bases at V and 3 bases at J, with 15 bases between the two ends. The CDR3 spells CASSLSQTIYEQYF. In nucleotides, the CDR3 is TGTGCCAGTAGCCTATCTCAGACAATCTACGAGCAGTACTTC.

The CDR3 DNA reads TGTGCCAGCAGGCGGGGGAGAGATACGCAGTATTTT. Encoded protein: CASRRGRDTQYF. This chain joins TRBV12-3 or TRBV12-4 and TRBJ2-3; 7 bases are a match to TRBD2. J gave up 5 bases and V 6 bases, and 2 bases lay outside the gene matches. This CDR3 has 12 amino acids.